This T cell receptor beta chain was profiled in a study of CDR3 diversity in severe acne. As concerns this clonotype: This may be a read error: a much more frequent sequence differs by one nucleotide.

Using its own MiXCR run on the PCR reads, TCRdb lists one record per CDR3 protein. The table records about 90,000 distinct CDR3 sequences, 45% to 55% of them present only once. The sequence derives from a male donor in good health, serving as a control. What was sequenced was blood.

The CDR3 protein is CASRTEANYGCTF. The CDR3 region has the DNA TGTGCCAGCAGGACGGAGGCTAACTATGGCTGCACCTTC. This chain joins TRBV2 and TRBJ1-2; D unresolved. Germline lookup yields CDR1 SNHLY and CDR2 FYNNEI. This CDR3 contains 13 residues.